The present TCR beta chain was sequenced within a study of beta chain features in type 1 diabetes. On the study more broadly: In all, around 110,000,000 sorted cells from all samples were analyzed. Notes on the study in general: Here, the possible influence of HLA type (on TCRB rearrangement) remained unresolved. Using cDNA template may skew counts toward highly expressing activated cells.

CDR3 size: 14 residues. From germline, CDR1 is SGHNT and CDR2 YYREEE (reference sequence). V was clipped by 2 bases and J by 7 bases, with 15 bases between them. Expressed TCRB transcripts were sequenced because the isolated RNA had all been reverse transcribed beforehand. Profiling relied on immunoSEQ multiplex PCR, and the TCRdb table lists in-frame clones only, not all of them. The sample includes roughly 250,000 clones, 9.6% of them seen just once. As for this clone: Its target is unknown.

The V call is TRBV5-4, the J call TRBJ1-1; no firm D call. The origin of this receptor is a woman between 18 and 29 years old in good health. Sequenced sample: naive CD4+ T cells from blood. The CDR3 region has the DNA TGTGCCAGCAGCTTCCCATCGGTAGACAATGAAGCTTTCTTT. Protein sequence: CASSFPSVDNEAFF.